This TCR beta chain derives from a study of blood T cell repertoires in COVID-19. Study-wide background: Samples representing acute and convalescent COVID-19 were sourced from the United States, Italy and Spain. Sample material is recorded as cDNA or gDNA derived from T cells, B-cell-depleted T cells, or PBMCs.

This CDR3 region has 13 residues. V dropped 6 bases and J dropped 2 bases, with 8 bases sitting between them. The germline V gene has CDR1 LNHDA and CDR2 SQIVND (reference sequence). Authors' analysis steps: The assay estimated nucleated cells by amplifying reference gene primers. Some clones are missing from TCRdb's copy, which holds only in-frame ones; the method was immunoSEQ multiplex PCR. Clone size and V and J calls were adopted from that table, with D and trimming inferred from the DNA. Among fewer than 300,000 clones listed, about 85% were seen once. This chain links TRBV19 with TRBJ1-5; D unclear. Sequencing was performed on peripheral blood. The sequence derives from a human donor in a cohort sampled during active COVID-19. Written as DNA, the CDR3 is TGTGCCAGTAGCTGGTCGGGCAATCAGCCCCAGCATTTT. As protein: CASSWSGNQPQHF.